These 26 T cell receptor beta chains were sequenced from one sample in a study of Graves' ophthalmopathy and Graves' hyperthyroidism. Amplification targeted the TCR beta CDR3 regions, with RNA transcripts as the source material. First-round RT-PCR with HTBI primers preceded a second-round multiplex PCR. TCRdb reprocessed the multiplex PCR reads via MiXCR and lists one record per CDR3 protein. The sample lists some 400,000 distinct CDR3 sequences; 15% to 20% were seen once. The specimen sequenced was peripheral blood. The origin of the receptors is a woman between 18 and 29 years old with Graves' ophthalmopathy.

V is TRBV6-1 and J is TRBJ1-1; weak D call: TRBD1 (6 bases). This CDR3 has 15 amino acids. The germline CDR1 and CDR2 sequences are MNHNS and SASEGT. Trimming removed 7 bases from V and 4 bases from J, with 19 bases in between. The CDR3: CASNRGGGLATEAFF. The DNA for the CDR3 is TGTGCCAGCAACCGCGGGGGCGGATTGGCCACTGAAGCTTTCTTT.

This clonotype has at least ten counts. V is TRBV20-1 and J is TRBJ1-1; no definite D call. CDR1 is DFQATT and CDR2 is SNEGSKA in the germline V gene (reference sequence). CDR3 length: 13 residues. V gave up 2 bases and J gave up 7 bases, with 14 bases separating them. CDR3 region: CSARLHRRVEAFF. The CDR3 region has the DNA TGCAGTGCTAGATTACACCGACGGGTTGAAGCTTTCTTT.

At least ten counts were recorded for this clonotype. The V call is TRBV6-5, the J call TRBJ2-5; 7 nucleotides line up with TRBD1. The germline V gene encodes CDR1 MNHEY and CDR2 SVGAGI. This CDR3 has 14 amino acids. V lost 6 bases and J lost 4; bases outside the gene matches: 8. The CDR3 DNA is TGTGCCAGCAGATCGACAGGGACGGGAGAGACCCAGTACTTC. It specifies CASRSTGTGETQYF.

This clonotype was seen at least ten times. The V and J genes are TRBV7-2 and TRBJ1-6, with a possible D match to TRBD1 (5 bases). V lost 1 base to trimming and J lost 10 bases, with 17 bases between them. The CDR3 loop spans 16 amino acids. Per germline, CDR1 SGHTA and CDR2 FQGNSA. Here the CDR3 reads CASSLVGGAWWSPLHF. The CDR3 DNA reads TGTGCCAGCAGCTTAGTCGGCGGGGCTTGGTGGTCACCCCTCCACTTT.

Many counts were recorded for this clonotype. The chain employs TRBV30 and TRBJ2-2; TRBD1 aligns across 8 bases. The V gene end was trimmed by 4 bases and the J gene end by 1 base; junction bases not matched to a gene: 2. From germline, CDR1 is GTSNPN and CDR2 SVGIG (reference sequence). The CDR3 runs 14 residues. As DNA, the CDR3 is TGTGCCTGGACCGGGACAGGGAACACCGGGGAGCTGTTTTTT. The encoded protein is CAWTGTGNTGELFF.

This clonotype showed up many times. V and J are TRBV7-2 and TRBJ2-2, with TRBD2 as a possible D gene (5 bases). The germline V and J ends were trimmed by 6 bases and 7 bases, with 12 bases remaining between them. The germline V gene encodes CDR1 SGHTA and CDR2 FQGNSA. This CDR3 region has 13 residues. DNA of the CDR3: TGTGCCAGCAGTTCAACGGGGAGCGGGGAGCTGTTTTTT. Protein product: CASSSTGSGELFF.

The V gene is TRBV27, the J gene TRBJ1-1; D not resolved. The germline V and J ends were trimmed by 2 bases and 1 base, with 8 bases remaining between them. Germline V CDR1 and CDR2: MNHEY, SMNVEV (reference sequence). This CDR3 has 14 residues. The CDR3 is CASSLHTRNTEAFF. CDR3 in DNA: TGTGCCAGCAGTTTACACACGCGGAACACTGAAGCTTTCTTT.

This clonotype was observed many times. The chain joins TRBV12-3 or TRBV12-4 to TRBJ1-1, with D possibly TRBD1 on 5 matching bases. Trimming cost V 1 base and J 1 base, with 13 bases left between them. CDR3 length: 16 amino acids. Here the CDR3 DNA reads TGTGCCAGCAGTTTAGACCTAGGGGTGGGGAACACTGAAGCTTTCTTT. Amino acids: CASSLDLGVGNTEAFF.

In its sample, this clonotype was seen a few times. This chain uses TRBV7-8 with TRBJ2-7; weak D call: TRBD2 (6 bases). Germline values: CDR1 SGHVS, CDR2 FQNEAQ. V gave up 3 bases and J gave up 4 bases, with 13 bases separating them. The CDR3 is 14 amino acids. The CDR3 coding sequence is TGTGCCAGCAGCTTCAGGCGGGAAGAATACGAGCAGTACTTC. It translates to CASSFRREEYEQYF.

This clonotype was seen many times. V is TRBV5-1 and J is TRBJ2-5; a possible D gene is TRBD2 (6 bases). The ends were cut back, 0 bases at V and 0 bases at J, with 9 bases in the middle. The CDR3 loop spans 15 amino acids. Germline V gene lookup returns CDR1 SGHRS and CDR2 YFSETQ. This CDR3 is CASSLGPGDQETQYF. In DNA form, the CDR3 reads TGCGCCAGCAGCTTGGGTCCGGGAGACCAAGAGACCCAGTACTTC.

This clonotype was seen repeatedly, ten times or more. The chain uses TRBV19 and TRBJ2-2; TRBD2 matches 10 bases. The V and J ends lost 7 bases and 4 bases, in that order; junction bases with no gene match: 6. The germline V gene encodes CDR1 LNHDA and CDR2 SQIVND (reference sequence). The CDR3 covers 15 residues. The CDR3 spells CASKLLAGATGELFF. The CDR3 DNA follows: TGTGCCAGTAAACTGCTAGCGGGAGCCACCGGGGAGCTGTTTTTT.

This clonotype was seen many times. The V and J genes are TRBV19 and TRBJ1-2, with D uncertain. Per germline, CDR1 LNHDA and CDR2 SQIVND (reference sequence). This CDR3 comprises 12 residues. The V gene lost 9 bases and the J gene lost 4 bases, with 12 bases spanning the gap. This CDR3 reads CASLKGAYGYTF. The CDR3 coding sequence is TGTGCCAGCTTAAAGGGTGCCTATGGCTACACCTTC.

This clonotype was found many times. The genes are TRBV6-2 or TRBV6-3 and TRBJ2-2, with a tentative D call TRBD1 (6 bases). Germline V CDR1 and CDR2: MNHEY, SVGEGT. The CDR3 spans 16 residues. The V gene lost 2 bases and the J gene lost 5 bases, with 15 bases spanning the gap. The DNA of the CDR3 is TGTGCCAGCAGTTACGTTGGGGGCTCAACGACCGGGGAGCTGTTTTTT. As protein: CASSYVGGSTTGELFF.

This clonotype was detected many times. The chain couples TRBV19 to TRBJ1-5, with D uncertain. Germline V lookup: CDR1 LNHDA, CDR2 SQIVND (reference sequence). Trimming stripped 1 base from V and 5 bases from J, with 9 bases between. This CDR3 comprises 14 residues. The CDR3 sequence is CASSIGGGHQPQHF. DNA of the CDR3: TGTGCCAGTAGTATAGGAGGAGGGCATCAGCCCCAGCATTTT.

This clonotype was seen many times. The chain employs TRBV19 and TRBJ2-5, with a tentative D call TRBD1 (6 bases). The CDR3 covers 14 residues. Germline CDR1 reads LNHDA; CDR2 reads SQIVND (reference sequence). The V and J ends lost 10 bases and 1 base respectively, with 16 bases between them. The CDR3 loop reads CATRNPGAQETQYF. DNA of the CDR3: TGTGCCACCCGCAATCCAGGGGCCCAAGAGACCCAGTACTTC.

This clonotype was observed many times. J is TRBJ2-7 and V is TRBV20-1; tentative D call: TRBD1 (6 bases). Germline V CDR1 and CDR2: DFQATT, SNEGSKA (reference sequence). This CDR3 is 11 amino acids long. The CDR3 DNA reads as TGCAGCGGACTCAACAGGGACGAGCAGTACTTC. Translating gives CSGLNRDEQYF.

The sample holds many counts of this clonotype. The V call is TRBV27, the J call TRBJ2-7, with 10 positions matching TRBD1. Germline CDR1 and CDR2: MNHEY and SMNVEV (reference sequence). CDR3 length: 15 residues. Trimming cost V 3 bases and J 5 bases; bases outside gene matches: 7. As DNA, the CDR3 is TGTGCCAGCAGTTTGGGATGGACAGGGGGACACGAGCAGTACTTC. This codes for CASSLGWTGGHEQYF.

This clonotype showed up many times. The CDR3 nucleotides read TGTGCCAGCAGCCCGGGACAGCTAACCTACGAGCAGTACTTC. Protein product: CASSPGQLTYEQYF. The J gene is TRBJ2-7, the V gene TRBV7-2; 7 nucleotides agree with TRBD1. The CDR3 is 14 residues long. V shed 5 bases and J 2 bases; nucleotides not matched to a gene: 6. Germline V gene data show CDR1 as SGHTA and CDR2 as FQGNSA.

This clonotype was detected many times. The chain joins TRBV27 to TRBJ2-7, with D possibly being TRBD1 (5 bases). This CDR3 region has 14 residues. V gave up 6 bases and J gave up 5 bases, with 17 bases separating them. CDR1 and CDR2 from the germline V gene are MNHEY and SMNVEV (reference sequence). DNA of the CDR3: TGTGCCAGCAGGGAGCCAACCCAGGGAAACGAGCAGTACTTC. Protein product: CASREPTQGNEQYF.

This clonotype was seen repeatedly, ten times or more. The CDR3 spells CSALGRGETQYF. The CDR3 DNA sequence: TGCAGTGCCCTCGGGAGGGGAGAGACCCAGTACTTC. The chain uses TRBV20-1 and TRBJ2-5, with TRBD2 matching 8 bases. From germline, CDR1 is DFQATT and CDR2 SNEGSKA (reference sequence). CDR3 size: 12 residues. Trimming at V came to 6 bases and at J to 4 bases, leaving 4 bases not matched to a gene.

This clonotype appeared many times. The rearrangement links TRBV11-2 to TRBJ2-7, with 11 nucleotides matching TRBD2. Germline V CDR1 and CDR2: SGHAT, FQNNGV. J lost 3 bases, V lost 0 bases, and 4 bases had no gene match. The CDR3 runs to 16 residues. Here the CDR3 reads CASSLEGTSGFYEQYF. CDR3 nucleotides: TGTGCCAGCAGCTTAGAAGGGACTAGCGGTTTCTACGAGCAGTACTTC.

There are many counts of this clonotype. The rearrangement joins TRBV3-1 to TRBJ1-6; D ambiguous. The germline V gene encodes CDR1 LGHDT and CDR2 YNNKEL (reference sequence). The CDR3 has 18 amino acids. The V and J ends lost 2 bases and 6 bases respectively, with 20 bases between them. The CDR3 nucleotides are TGTGCCAGCAGCCAACTATTCAGGTCGGCTGGCTCTAATTCACCCCTCCACTTT. Amino acid sequence: CASSQLFRSAGSNSPLHF.

This clonotype was observed many times. V is TRBV6-1 and J is TRBJ1-1, with D possibly matching TRBD1 (5 bases). V was pared by 9 bases and J by 1 base, with 15 bases between. Germline loops: CDR1 MNHNS, CDR2 SASEGT. The CDR3 consists of 14 residues. The CDR3 DNA reads TGTGCCAGTAGGGCGCGGGACCGGAACACTGAAGCTTTCTTT. Translation: CASRARDRNTEAFF.

This clonotype showed up many times. This chain joins TRBV19 and TRBJ1-1, with a tentative D call TRBD1 (6 bases). The germline V and J ends were trimmed by 7 bases and 5 bases, with 17 bases remaining between them. Germline loops: CDR1 LNHDA, CDR2 SQIVND (reference sequence). CDR3 size: 14 residues. DNA of the CDR3: TGTGCCAGTAACCAAGGGGGGGCAAGAACTGAAGCTTTCTTT. This codes for CASNQGGARTEAFF.

This clonotype has at least ten counts. The chain recombines TRBV30 with TRBJ1-1, with D unresolved. This CDR3 spans 14 amino acids. Germline V gene lookup returns CDR1 GTSNPN and CDR2 SVGIG (reference sequence). V was cut by 2 bases and J by 4 bases, with 14 bases left in between. CDR3: CAWSWASKSTEAFF. DNA for the CDR3: TGTGCCTGGAGTTGGGCTTCAAAGAGCACTGAAGCTTTCTTT.

The V call is TRBV2, the J call TRBJ2-1; TRBD1 matches 10 bases. Germline V gene lookup returns CDR1 SNHLY and CDR2 FYNNEI. The junction had 7 bases not matched to a gene; V was cut back by 3 bases and J by 8 bases. The length of the CDR3 is 15 residues. CDR3 sequence: CASSDEGQGYDEQFF. The CDR3 DNA is TGTGCCAGCAGTGACGAGGGACAGGGGTATGATGAGCAGTTCTTC.